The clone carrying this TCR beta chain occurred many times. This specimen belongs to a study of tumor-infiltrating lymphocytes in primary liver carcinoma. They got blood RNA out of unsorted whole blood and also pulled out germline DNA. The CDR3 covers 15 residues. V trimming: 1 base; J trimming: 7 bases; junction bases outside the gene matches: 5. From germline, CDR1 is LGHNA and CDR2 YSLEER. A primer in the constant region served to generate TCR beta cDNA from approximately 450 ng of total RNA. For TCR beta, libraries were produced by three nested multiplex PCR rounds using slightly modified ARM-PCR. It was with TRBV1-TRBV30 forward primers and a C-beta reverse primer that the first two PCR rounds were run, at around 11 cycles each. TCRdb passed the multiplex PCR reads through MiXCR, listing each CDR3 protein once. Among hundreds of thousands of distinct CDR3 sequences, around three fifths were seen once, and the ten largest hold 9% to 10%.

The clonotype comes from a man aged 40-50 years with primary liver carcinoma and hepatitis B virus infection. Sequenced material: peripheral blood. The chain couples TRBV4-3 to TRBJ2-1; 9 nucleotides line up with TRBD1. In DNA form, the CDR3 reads TGCGCCAGCAGCCAAGGACAGGGGGACGGGAATGAGCAGTTCTTC. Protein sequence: CASSQGQGDGNEQFF.